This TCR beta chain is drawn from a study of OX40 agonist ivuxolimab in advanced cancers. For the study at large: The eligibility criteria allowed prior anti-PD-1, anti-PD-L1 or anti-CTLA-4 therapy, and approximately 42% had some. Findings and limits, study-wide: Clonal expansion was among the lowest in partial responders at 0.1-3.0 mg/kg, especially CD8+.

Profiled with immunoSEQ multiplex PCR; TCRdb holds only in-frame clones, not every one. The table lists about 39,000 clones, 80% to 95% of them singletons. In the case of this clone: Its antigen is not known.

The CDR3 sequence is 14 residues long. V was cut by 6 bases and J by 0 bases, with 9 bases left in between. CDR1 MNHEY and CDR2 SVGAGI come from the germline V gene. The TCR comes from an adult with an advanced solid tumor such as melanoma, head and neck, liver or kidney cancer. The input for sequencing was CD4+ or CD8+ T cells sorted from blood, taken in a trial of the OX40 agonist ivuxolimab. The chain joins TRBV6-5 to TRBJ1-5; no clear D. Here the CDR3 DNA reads TGTGCCAGCAGGACCTTGCGTAGCAATCAGCCCCAGCATTTT. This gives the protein CASRTLRSNQPQHF.